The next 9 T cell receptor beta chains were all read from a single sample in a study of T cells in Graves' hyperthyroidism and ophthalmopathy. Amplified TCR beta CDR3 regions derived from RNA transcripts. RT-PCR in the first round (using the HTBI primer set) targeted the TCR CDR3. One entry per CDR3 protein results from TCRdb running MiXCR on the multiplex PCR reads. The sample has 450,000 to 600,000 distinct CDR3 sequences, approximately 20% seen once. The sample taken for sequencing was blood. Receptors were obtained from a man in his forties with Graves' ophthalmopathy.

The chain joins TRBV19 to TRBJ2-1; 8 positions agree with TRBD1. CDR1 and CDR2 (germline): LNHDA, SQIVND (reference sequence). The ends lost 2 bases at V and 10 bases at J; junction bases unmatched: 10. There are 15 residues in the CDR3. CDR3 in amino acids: CASSISRTGLGEQFF. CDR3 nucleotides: TGTGCCAGTAGTATATCAAGGACAGGGCTTGGGGAGCAGTTCTTC.

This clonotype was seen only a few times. CDR3 sequence (DNA): TGTGCCAGCAGACCTAGGACAGTTCGAAATGAAAAACTGTTTTTT. Residues: CASRPRTVRNEKLFF. V is TRBV28 and J is TRBJ1-4; the D gene is possibly TRBD1 (6 bases). CDR3 length: 15 amino acids. Germline V gene sequence: CDR1 MDHEN, CDR2 SYDVKM. V lost 6 bases, J lost 5 bases, and 16 bases lay in between.

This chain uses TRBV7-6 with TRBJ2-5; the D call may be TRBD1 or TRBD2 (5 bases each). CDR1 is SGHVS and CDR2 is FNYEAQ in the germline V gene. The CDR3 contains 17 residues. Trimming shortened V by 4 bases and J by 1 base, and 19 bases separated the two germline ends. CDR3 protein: CASSSYGAGIGQETQYF. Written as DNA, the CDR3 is TGTGCCAGCAGCTCTTACGGGGCCGGGATAGGCCAAGAGACCCAGTACTTC.

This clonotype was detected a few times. CDR3 DNA: TGTGCCAGCACCCCGACGAGGGGCAATCAGCCCCAGCATTTT. It encodes CASTPTRGNQPQHF. The V gene is TRBV28, the J gene TRBJ1-5; D call uncertain. The CDR3 length is 14 residues. V was trimmed by 7 bases and J by 2 bases, leaving 12 bases between them. CDR1 and CDR2 from the germline V gene are MDHEN and SYDVKM.

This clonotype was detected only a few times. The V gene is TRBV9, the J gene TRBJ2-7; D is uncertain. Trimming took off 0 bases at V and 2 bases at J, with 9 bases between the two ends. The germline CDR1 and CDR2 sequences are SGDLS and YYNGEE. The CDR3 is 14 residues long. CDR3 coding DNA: TGTGCCAGCAGCGTAGAGGGCGGTACCTACGAGCAGTACTTC. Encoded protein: CASSVEGGTYEQYF.

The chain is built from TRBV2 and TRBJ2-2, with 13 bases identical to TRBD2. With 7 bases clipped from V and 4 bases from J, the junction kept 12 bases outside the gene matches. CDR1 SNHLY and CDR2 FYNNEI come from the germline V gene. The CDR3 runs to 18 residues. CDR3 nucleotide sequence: TGTGCCAGCACCGAGCGGACTAGCGGGAGTTATGGCACCGGGGAGCTGTTTTTT. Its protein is CASTERTSGSYGTGELFF.

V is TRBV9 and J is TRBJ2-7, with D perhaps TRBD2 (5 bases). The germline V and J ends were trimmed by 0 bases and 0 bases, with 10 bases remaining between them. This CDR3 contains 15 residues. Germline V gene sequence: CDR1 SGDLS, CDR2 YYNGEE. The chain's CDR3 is CASSVGGYSSYEQYF. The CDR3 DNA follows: TGTGCCAGCAGCGTAGGCGGGTACAGCTCCTACGAGCAGTACTTC. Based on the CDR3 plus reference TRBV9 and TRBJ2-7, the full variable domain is DSGVTQTPKHLITATGQRVTLRCSPRSGDLSVYWYQQSLDQGLQFLIQYYNGEERAKGNILERFSAQQFPDLHSELNLSSLELGDSALYFCASSVGGYSSYEQYFGPGTRLTVT.

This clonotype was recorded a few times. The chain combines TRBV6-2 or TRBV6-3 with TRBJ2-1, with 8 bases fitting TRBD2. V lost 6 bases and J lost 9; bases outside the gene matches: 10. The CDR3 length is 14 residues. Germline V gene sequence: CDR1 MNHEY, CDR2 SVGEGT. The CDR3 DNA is TGTGCCAGCAGCACGCTTAGCGGGATAGGTGAGCAGTTCTTC. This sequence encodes CASSTLSGIGEQFF.

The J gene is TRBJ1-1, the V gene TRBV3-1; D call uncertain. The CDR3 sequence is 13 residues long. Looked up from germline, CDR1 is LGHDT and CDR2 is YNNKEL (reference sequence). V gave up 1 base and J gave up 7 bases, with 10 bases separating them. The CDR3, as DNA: TGTGCCAGCAGCCAAGGGCAGGAAGGTGAAGCTTTCTTT. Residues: CASSQGQEGEAFF.